These 25 T cell receptor beta chains were sequenced from one sample in a study of T cell responses to AZD1222 COVID-19 vaccine. The data were produced by immunoSEQ multiplex PCR, yet TCRdb's version contains in-frame clones alone and is incomplete. The sample consists of 100,000 to 150,000 clones, 88% of them appearing once. Sample: peripheral blood, taken on day 0 of AZD1222 vaccination. All receptors come from an adult in good health.

This clone was counted between two and nine times. This chain links TRBV7-2 with TRBJ1-4, with D possibly TRBD1 on 5 matching bases. With 5 bases removed from V and 5 bases from J, the gap between germline ends came to 18 bases. Germline loops: CDR1 SGHTA, CDR2 FQGNSA. The CDR3 covers 16 residues. Written as DNA, the CDR3 is TGTGCCAGCAGCACAGTCCGCGGGGCAGCAAATGAAAAACTGTTTTTT. Its protein product is CASSTVRGAANEKLFF.

The rearrangement uses TRBV27 and TRBJ1-1; D uncertain. Trimming removed 4 bases at V and 10 bases at J, with 10 bases between. This CDR3 spans 11 amino acids. Germline V CDR1 and CDR2: MNHEY, SMNVEV (reference sequence). As DNA, the CDR3 is TGTGCCAGCAGTTCCCCAGTTGGAGCTTTCTTT. Translation: CASSSPVGAFF.

V gene TRBV6-2 or TRBV6-3 combines with J gene TRBJ1-5, with D hard to call. Germline-derived CDR1 and CDR2 are MNHEY and SVGEGT. V lost 6 bases and J 0 bases, leaving 18 bases between the germline ends. The CDR3 is 17 residues long. The CDR3 loop reads CASSLEMGLYSNQPQHF. The CDR3 bases are TGTGCCAGCAGCCTCGAGATGGGGTTGTATAGCAATCAGCCCCAGCATTTT.

V is TRBV21-1 and J is TRBJ1-1; the table assigns TRBD1, which was not confirmed against the DNA. TRBV21-1 is termed a pseudogene. The length of the CDR3 is 19 residues. The CDR3 coding sequence is TGTGCCAGCAACCATCCACATAGAGAGGGGGCGTATAGGTACACTGAAGCTTTCTTT. Translating gives CASNHPHREGAYRYTEAFF.

CDR3 sequence: CASGTGFFELSEQYF. CDR3 DNA: TGTGCCAGCGGGACAGGGTTTTTTGAGTTGAGCGAGCAGTACTTC. The chain employs TRBV6-5 and TRBJ2-7, with 9 positions matching TRBD1. This CDR3 has 15 residues. From germline, CDR1 is MNHEY and CDR2 SVGAGI. V dropped 8 bases and J dropped 6; count of bases not matched to a gene: 14.

The J gene is TRBJ1-5, the V gene TRBV19, with TRBD1 matching 7 bases. Unmatched junction bases numbered 4, after V lost 6 bases and J lost 5 bases. Germline CDR1 and CDR2: LNHDA and SQIVND (reference sequence). The CDR3 is made up of 13 amino acids. This CDR3 is CASSRQGYQPQHF. The CDR3, as DNA: TGTGCCAGTAGCAGACAGGGATATCAGCCCCAGCATTTT.

The chain links TRBV19 to TRBJ1-5; unclear D gene. Germline CDR1 is LNHDA and CDR2 is SQIVND (reference sequence). The ends were cut back, 5 bases at V and 9 bases at J, with 14 bases in the middle. CDR3 length: 13 amino acids. This CDR3 reads CASSVNSDAPQHF. CDR3 in DNA: TGTGCCAGTAGTGTCAACTCGGATGCGCCCCAGCATTTT.

The chain uses TRBV6-2 or TRBV6-3 and TRBJ1-1; D remains unclear. Germline V gives CDR1 MNHEY, CDR2 SVGEGT. V lost 5 bases and J 1 base, leaving 5 bases between the germline ends. The CDR3 is made up of 12 amino acids. CDR3 sequence (DNA): TGTGCCAGCAGTGTCGGGAACACTGAAGCTTTCTTT. Residues: CASSVGNTEAFF.

V is TRBV21-1 and J is TRBJ2-1. TRBV21-1 is shown as a pseudogene. The CDR3 runs 11 residues. CDR3 sequence reads: CASSARWNGFF. The DNA of the CDR3 is TGTGCCAGCAGCGCCCGGTGGAATGGGTTCTTC.

The chain links TRBV5-1 to TRBJ2-2, with unresolved D. The V end lost 4 bases, the J end lost 5 bases, and 9 bases lay between the germline ends. The CDR3 spans 13 residues. Germline-derived CDR1 and CDR2 are SGHRS and YFSETQ. Here the CDR3 DNA reads TGCGCCAGCAGCCTTACCGGTACCGGGGAGCTGTTTTTT. It specifies CASSLTGTGELFF.

This chain connects TRBV9 to TRBJ1-1, with D perhaps TRBD1 (6 bases). Deletions cut 3 bases from V and 3 bases from J, with 15 bases between. Germline lookup yields CDR1 SGDLS and CDR2 YYNGEE. The CDR3 is 15 residues long. This CDR3 reads CASSAGRGGDTEAFF. The DNA for the CDR3 is TGTGCCAGCAGCGCAGGAAGGGGGGGAGACACTGAAGCTTTCTTT.

The J gene is TRBJ1-2, the V gene TRBV14; 8 nucleotides match TRBD1. V shed 2 bases and J 6 bases; nucleotides not matched to a gene: 8. This CDR3 contains 15 residues. The germline gives CDR1 SGHDN, CDR2 FVKESK. CDR3 coding DNA: TGTGCCAGCAGCCAATTGGACAGGGCAAGGGATGGCTACACCTTC. It translates to CASSQLDRARDGYTF.

This chain links TRBV5-1 with TRBJ1-2; no clear D gene. Trimming pared 1 base from V and 0 bases from J, leaving 7 bases between. This CDR3 has 14 residues. Germline lookup yields CDR1 SGHRS and CDR2 YFSETQ. CDR3 sequence: CASSLQAANYGYTF. CDR3 DNA sequence: TGCGCCAGCAGCTTGCAGGCAGCTAACTATGGCTACACCTTC. Full variable domain (outside the CDR3, taken from reference TRBV5-1 and TRBJ1-2): KAGVTQTPRYLIKTRGQQVTLSCSPISGHRSVSWYQQTPGQGLQFLFEYFSETQRNKGNFPGRFSGRQFSNSRSEMNVSTLELGDSALYLCASSLQAANYGYTFGSGTRLTVV.

This clone was detected a few times. This sequence joins TRBV11-2 and TRBJ2-1, with 15 bases aligning to TRBD2. The CDR3 contains 18 residues. After removal of 1 base from V and 8 bases from J, the junction contained 9 bases not matched to a gene. Looked up from germline, CDR1 is SGHAT and CDR2 is FQNNGV. CDR3 coding DNA: TGTGCCAGCAGCTTAGGGGGACTAGCGGGAGGAAGGAGGTATGAGCAGTTCTTC. Protein sequence: CASSLGGLAGGRRYEQFF.

This rearrangement joins TRBV9 to TRBJ2-1; the D call may be TRBD1 or TRBD2 (6 bases each). V was pared by 4 bases and J by 1 base, with 15 bases between. From germline, CDR1 is SGDLS and CDR2 YYNGEE. The CDR3 is made up of 16 amino acids. CDR3 sequence: CASSSRGSGSYNEQFF. DNA for the CDR3: TGTGCCAGCAGCTCCAGGGGTAGCGGTTCCTACAATGAGCAGTTCTTC.

The CDR3 region is CASSFGTSTDTQYF. CDR3 bases: TGTGCCAGCAGCTTCGGGACTAGCACAGATACGCAGTATTTT. This rearrangement joins TRBV11-1 to TRBJ2-3; D might be TRBD2 (6 bases). This CDR3 is 14 amino acids long. The germline V and J ends were trimmed by 3 bases and 0 bases, with 7 bases remaining between them. From germline, CDR1 is SGHAT and CDR2 FQDESV (reference sequence).

The chain carries TRBV2 and TRBJ2-7, with unresolved D. V shed 6 bases and J shed 2 bases, with 17 bases lying between them. This CDR3 contains 15 residues. Looked up from germline, CDR1 is SNHLY and CDR2 is FYNNEI. The CDR3 here is CASRKLLSPTYEQYF. CDR3 in DNA: TGTGCCAGCAGGAAACTCCTCAGTCCCACCTACGAGCAGTACTTC.

The genes are TRBV3-1 (or the pseudogene TRBV3-2) and TRBJ1-1; D not certain. There are 13 residues in the CDR3. Trimming took off 4 bases at V and 1 base at J, with 7 bases between the two ends. Germline V gene data show CDR1 as LGHDT and CDR2 as YNNKEL (reference sequence). For the CDR3, the DNA is TGTGCCAGCAGCCGACACGCGAACACTGAAGCTTTCTTT. Its translation is CASSRHANTEAFF.

This clone was found a few times. The rearrangement links TRBV19 to TRBJ1-5; D is undetermined. The CDR3 has 13 residues. Germline V gives CDR1 LNHDA, CDR2 SQIVND (reference sequence). The V end was cut by 3 bases, the J end by 6 bases, with 9 bases between. The CDR3 coding sequence is TGTGCCAGTAGTATTCATGACTCTCAGCCCCAGCATTTT. This sequence encodes CASSIHDSQPQHF.

The chain recombines TRBV28 with TRBJ2-7; TRBD1 aligns across 10 bases. CDR3 length equals 13 residues. Per the germline V gene, CDR1 is MDHEN and CDR2 is SYDVKM. Losses at the gene ends were 5 bases for V and 5 bases for J; bases not matched to a gene: 3. The DNA of the CDR3 is TGTGCCAGCAGTGACAGGGGGCCAGACGAGCAGTACTTC. It codes for CASSDRGPDEQYF.

This chain joins TRBV2 and TRBJ2-5; tentatively, D is TRBD1 or TRBD2 (7 bases each). V was trimmed by 3 bases and J by 1 base, leaving 12 bases between them. Germline V gives CDR1 SNHLY, CDR2 FYNNEI. CDR3 size: 15 residues. In nucleotides, the CDR3 is TGTGCCAGCAGTGACAGGGGGGGTCCCCAAGAGACCCAGTACTTC. Encoded protein: CASSDRGGPQETQYF.

The chain is built from TRBV4-1 and TRBJ1-1; no clear D gene. The germline CDR1 and CDR2 sequences are MGHRA and YSYEKL. This CDR3 is built from 14 residues. Trimming stripped 2 bases from V and 7 bases from J, with 14 bases between. The chain's CDR3 is CASSQPLRTGEAFF. The DNA of the CDR3 is TGCGCCAGCAGCCAACCGCTCCGGACGGGTGAAGCTTTCTTT.

This clone was seen only once. The chain couples TRBV11-3 to TRBJ2-5; D gene uncertain. V shed 3 bases and J shed 2 bases, with 7 bases lying between them. CDR1 is SGHNT and CDR2 is YENEEA in the germline V gene. This CDR3 spans 13 amino acids. In DNA form, the CDR3 reads TGTGCCAGCAGCTTGAAGTTACAAGAGACCCAGTACTTC. Protein sequence: CASSLKLQETQYF. Based on the CDR3 plus reference TRBV11-3 and TRBJ2-5, the full variable domain is EAGVVQSPRYKIIEKKQPVAFWCNPISGHNTLYWYLQNLGQGPELLIRYENEEAVDDSQLPKDRFSAERLKGVDSTLKIQPAELGDSAVYLCASSLKLQETQYFGPGTRLLVL.

The chain couples TRBV6-1 to TRBJ1-4, with a possible D match to TRBD1 (6 bases). The CDR3 runs to 17 residues. CDR1 MNHNS and CDR2 SASEGT come from the germline V gene. V was trimmed by 3 bases and J by 2 bases, leaving 16 bases between them. This CDR3 reads CASSDPGHPGTNEKLFF. The DNA for the CDR3 is TGTGCCAGCAGTGATCCGGGACACCCCGGGACTAATGAAAAACTGTTTTTT.

The chain has TRBV2 and TRBJ2-4, with D tentatively TRBD2 (5 bases). CDR1 is SNHLY, CDR2 FYNNEI, per germline. The CDR3 sequence is 15 residues long. The V and J ends lost 2 bases and 5 bases respectively, with 13 bases between them. CDR3 loop: CASSELRVVENIQYF. The CDR3 nucleotides are TGTGCCAGCAGTGAATTGAGGGTGGTAGAAAACATTCAGTACTTC.